The next 9 T cell receptor beta chains were all read from a single sample in a study of human T cells and chemical hapten exposure. MiXCR was run by TCRdb on the RACE reads, yielding one entry per CDR3 protein. The table shows roughly 54,000 distinct CDR3 sequences, with 9.5% to 10% occurring only once. Described time point: patch test 2, 6 weeks after DPC sensitization. Treatment here: therapeutic diphenylcyclopropenone sensitization with weekly scalp DPC. Sequencing was performed on whole blood, taken in connection with sensitization to the hapten diphenylcyclopropenone (DPC). These receptors originate from a woman between 45 and 65 years old with alopecia areata. Some clones in this sample may be carry-over from other donors' samples.

This clonotype occurred a few times. The genes are TRBV4-1 and TRBJ1-1; D uncertain. The CDR3 is 15 residues long. V was trimmed by 2 bases and J by 1 base, leaving 11 bases between them. Germline V gives CDR1 MGHRA, CDR2 YSYEKL. The CDR3 is CASSQSRYRNTEAFF. The CDR3, as DNA: TGCGCCAGCAGCCAATCCAGATACAGGAACACTGAAGCTTTCTTT.

This clonotype was observed a handful of times. The chain uses TRBV20-1 and TRBJ1-5; tentatively, D is TRBD1 (5 bases). The CDR3 contains 13 residues. CDR1 DFQATT and CDR2 SNEGSKA come from the germline V gene (reference sequence). V gave up 3 bases and J gave up 3 bases, with 9 bases separating them. For the CDR3, the DNA is TGCAGTGCTAGTGGGGGTACCAATCAGCCCCAGCATTTT. Its translation is CSASGGTNQPQHF.

The V and J genes are TRBV18 and TRBJ2-5; TRBD1 matches at 10 bases. Germline V CDR1 and CDR2: KGHSH, LQKENI. V trimming: 3 bases; J trimming: 5 bases; junction bases outside the gene matches: 9. This CDR3 has 16 residues. CDR3 sequence: CASSPLRQGAGETQYF. For the CDR3, the DNA is TGTGCCAGCTCACCTCTTCGACAGGGGGCAGGGGAGACCCAGTACTTC.

The table lists this clonotype with a few counts. The chain employs TRBV27 and TRBJ2-3; 16 nucleotides agree with TRBD2. Germline V lookup: CDR1 MNHEY, CDR2 SMNVEV (reference sequence). This CDR3 has 21 amino acids. Trimming took 5 bases from V and 1 from J; bases not matched to a gene: 15. As DNA, the CDR3 is TGTGCCAGCAGTATCGCCTACCCGGGACTAGCGGGAGGGGTCGGCACAGATACGCAGTATTTT. Its translation is CASSIAYPGLAGGVGTDTQYF.

This clonotype appeared many times. V gene TRBV12-3 or TRBV12-4 combines with J gene TRBJ1-2; a possible D gene is TRBD1 (5 bases). Trimming left V 6 bases short and J 7 bases short, with 12 bases between. This CDR3 has 12 amino acids. The CDR3 DNA is TGTGCCAGCAGCCACGGGACTGGTGGCTACACCTTC. It is translated as CASSHGTGGYTF.

Only a few counts were recorded for this clonotype. V gene TRBV28 combines with J gene TRBJ1-1; D is uncertain. The CDR3 has 15 residues. Per the germline V gene, CDR1 is MDHEN and CDR2 is SYDVKM. Between the trimmed V and J ends, which lost 3 bases and 1 base, there was a span of 12 bases. This chain's CDR3 is CASSFESAENTEAFF. CDR3 sequence (DNA): TGTGCCAGCAGTTTTGAATCTGCCGAGAACACTGAAGCTTTCTTT.

V usage is TRBV15 and J usage is TRBJ1-2; D remains unclear. CDR3 length: 15 residues. Germline-derived CDR1 and CDR2 are LNHNV and YYDKDF (reference sequence). Trimming cost V 5 bases and J 2 bases, with 15 bases left between them. This CDR3 reads CATSPTLVLNYGYTF. The CDR3 nucleotides read TGTGCCACCAGCCCGACCTTGGTCCTCAACTATGGCTACACCTTC.

As to this clonotype: One end of the junction does not line up with germline, which may come from a read error. The chain uses TRBV4-1 and TRBJ1-1; D not resolved. The CDR3 is 12 amino acids. Germline loops: CDR1 MGHRA, CDR2 YSYEKL. The CDR3 coding sequence is TGCGCCAGCAGCCAGGGAAGAACTGTAGCTTTCTTT. Translating it yields CASSQGRTVAFF.

The V call is TRBV5-1, the J call TRBJ2-3, with D possibly matching TRBD2 (6 bases). From germline, CDR1 is SGHRS and CDR2 YFSETQ. The germline V and J ends were trimmed by 4 bases and 2 bases, with 8 bases remaining between them. The CDR3 loop spans 13 amino acids. CDR3 nucleotide sequence: TGCGCCAGCAGCACGGGGGTCACAGATACGCAGTATTTT. As protein: CASSTGVTDTQYF.